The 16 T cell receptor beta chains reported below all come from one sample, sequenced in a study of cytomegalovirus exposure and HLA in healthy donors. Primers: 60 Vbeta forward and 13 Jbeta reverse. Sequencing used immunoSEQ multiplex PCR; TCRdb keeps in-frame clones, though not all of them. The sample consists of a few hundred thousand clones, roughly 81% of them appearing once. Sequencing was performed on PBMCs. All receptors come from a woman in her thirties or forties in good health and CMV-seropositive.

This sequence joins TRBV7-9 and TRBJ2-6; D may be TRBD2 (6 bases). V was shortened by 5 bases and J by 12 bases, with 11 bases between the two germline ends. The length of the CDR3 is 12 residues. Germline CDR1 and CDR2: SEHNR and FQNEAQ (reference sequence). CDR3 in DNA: TGTGCCAGCAGCCCCACAGCGGGCGTCCTGACTTTC. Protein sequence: CASSPTAGVLTF.

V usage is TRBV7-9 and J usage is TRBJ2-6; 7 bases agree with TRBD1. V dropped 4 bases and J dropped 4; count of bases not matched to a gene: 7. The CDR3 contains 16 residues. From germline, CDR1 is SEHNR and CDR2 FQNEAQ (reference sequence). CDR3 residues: CASSSTGSPGANVLTF. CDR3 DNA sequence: TGTGCCAGCAGCTCGACAGGGTCTCCCGGGGCCAACGTCCTGACTTTC.

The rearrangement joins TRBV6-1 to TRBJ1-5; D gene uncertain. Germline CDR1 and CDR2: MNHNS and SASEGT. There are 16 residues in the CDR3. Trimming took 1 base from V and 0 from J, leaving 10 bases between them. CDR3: CASSEVSTISNQPQHF. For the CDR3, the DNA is TGTGCCAGCAGTGAAGTCAGTACCATTAGCAATCAGCCCCAGCATTTT.

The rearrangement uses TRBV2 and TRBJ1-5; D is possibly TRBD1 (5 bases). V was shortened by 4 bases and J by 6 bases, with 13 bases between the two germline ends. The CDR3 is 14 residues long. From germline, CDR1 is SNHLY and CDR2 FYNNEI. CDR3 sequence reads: CASSVSQGAQPQHF. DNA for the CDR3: TGTGCCAGCAGTGTAAGTCAGGGTGCTCAGCCCCAGCATTTT.

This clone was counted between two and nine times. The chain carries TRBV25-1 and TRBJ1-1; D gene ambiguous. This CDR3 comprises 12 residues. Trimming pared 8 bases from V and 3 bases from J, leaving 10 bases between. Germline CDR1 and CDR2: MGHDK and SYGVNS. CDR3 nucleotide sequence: TGTGCCAGCGCCGGTTGGTACACTGAAGCTTTCTTT. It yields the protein CASAGWYTEAFF.

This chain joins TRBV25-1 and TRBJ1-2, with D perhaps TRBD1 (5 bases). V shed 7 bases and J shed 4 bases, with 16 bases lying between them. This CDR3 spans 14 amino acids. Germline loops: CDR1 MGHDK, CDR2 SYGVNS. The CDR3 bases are TGTGCCAGCAATCGTGATGGGGGAGGCTATGGCTACACCTTC. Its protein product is CASNRDGGGYGYTF.

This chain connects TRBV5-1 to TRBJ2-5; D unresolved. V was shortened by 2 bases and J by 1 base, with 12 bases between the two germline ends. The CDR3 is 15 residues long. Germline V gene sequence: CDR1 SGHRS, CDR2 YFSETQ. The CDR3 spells CASSLTAAPQETQYF. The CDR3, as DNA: TGCGCCAGCAGCTTAACCGCAGCGCCCCAAGAGACCCAGTACTTC.

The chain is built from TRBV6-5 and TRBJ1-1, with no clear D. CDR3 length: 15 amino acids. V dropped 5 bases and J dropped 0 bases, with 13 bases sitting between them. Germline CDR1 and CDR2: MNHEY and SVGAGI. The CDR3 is CASSQTRVVNTEAFF. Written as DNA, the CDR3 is TGTGCCAGCAGTCAGACTCGGGTCGTGAACACTGAAGCTTTCTTT.

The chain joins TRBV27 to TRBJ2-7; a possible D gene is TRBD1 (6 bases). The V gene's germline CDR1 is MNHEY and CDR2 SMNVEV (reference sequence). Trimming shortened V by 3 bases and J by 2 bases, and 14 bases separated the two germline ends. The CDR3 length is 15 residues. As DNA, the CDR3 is TGTGCCAGCAGTTTGGCGACAGGACCAGCCTACGAGCAGTACTTC. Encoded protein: CASSLATGPAYEQYF.

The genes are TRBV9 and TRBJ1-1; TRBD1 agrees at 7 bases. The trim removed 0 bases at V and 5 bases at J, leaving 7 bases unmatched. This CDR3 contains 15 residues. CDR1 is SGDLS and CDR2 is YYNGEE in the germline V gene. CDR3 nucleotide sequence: TGTGCCAGCAGCGTAGACCCCAGGGGGGAAACTGAAGCTTTCTTT. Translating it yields CASSVDPRGETEAFF.

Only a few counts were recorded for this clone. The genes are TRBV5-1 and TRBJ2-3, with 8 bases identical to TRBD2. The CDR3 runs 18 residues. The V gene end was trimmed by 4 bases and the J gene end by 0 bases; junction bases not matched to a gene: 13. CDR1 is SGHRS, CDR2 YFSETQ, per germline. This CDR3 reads CASSPGLAATASTDTQYF. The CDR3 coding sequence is TGCGCCAGCAGCCCAGGACTAGCTGCGACGGCCAGCACAGATACGCAGTATTTT.

This CDR3 reads CASSFQTGRGNTIYF. DNA for the CDR3: TGTGCCAGCAGTTTCCAGACAGGGCGTGGAAACACCATATATTTT. This chain links TRBV28 with TRBJ1-3; TRBD1 aligns across 7 bases. In germline, CDR1 is MDHEN, CDR2 SYDVKM. Trimming removed 3 bases from V and 3 bases from J; junction bases left unmatched: 5. The CDR3 spans 15 residues.

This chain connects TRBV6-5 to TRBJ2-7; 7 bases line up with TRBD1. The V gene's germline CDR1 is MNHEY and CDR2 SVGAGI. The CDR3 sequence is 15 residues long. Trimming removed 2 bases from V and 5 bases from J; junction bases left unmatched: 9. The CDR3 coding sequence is TGTGCCAGCAGTTACGGCCTGACAGGGAGCAACGAGCAGTACTTC. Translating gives CASSYGLTGSNEQYF.

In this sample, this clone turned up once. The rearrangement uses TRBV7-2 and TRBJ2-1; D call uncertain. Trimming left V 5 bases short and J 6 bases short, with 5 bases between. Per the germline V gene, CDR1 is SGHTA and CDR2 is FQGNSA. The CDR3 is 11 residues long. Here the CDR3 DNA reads TGTGCCAGCAGCCTCCGCAATGAGCAGTTCTTC. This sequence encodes CASSLRNEQFF.

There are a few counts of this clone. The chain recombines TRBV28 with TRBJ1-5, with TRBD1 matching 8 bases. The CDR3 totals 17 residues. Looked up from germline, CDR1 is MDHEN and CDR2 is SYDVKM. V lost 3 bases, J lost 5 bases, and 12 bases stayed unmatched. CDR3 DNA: TGTGCCAGCAGTTTGTTAGAACTCGGGACAGGAGATCAGCCCCAGCATTTT. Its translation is CASSLLELGTGDQPQHF. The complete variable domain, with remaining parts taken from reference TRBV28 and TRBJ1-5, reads DVKVTQSSRYLVKRTGEKVFLECVQDMDHENMFWYRQDPGLGLRLIYFSYDVKMKEKGDIPEGYSVSREKKERFSLILESASTNQTSMYLCASSLLELGTGDQPQHFGDGTRLSIL.

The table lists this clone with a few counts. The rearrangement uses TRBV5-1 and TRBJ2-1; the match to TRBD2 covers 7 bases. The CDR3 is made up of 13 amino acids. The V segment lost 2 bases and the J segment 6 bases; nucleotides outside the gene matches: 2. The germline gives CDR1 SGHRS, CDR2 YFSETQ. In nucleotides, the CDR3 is TGCGCCAGCAGCTTAATAGCGGGCAATGAGCAGTTCTTC. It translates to CASSLIAGNEQFF.